The 21 T cell receptor beta chains below were found in one sample sequenced in a study of cytotoxic CD8 clonotypes in ibrutinib-treated CLL. This table comes from immunoSEQ multiplex PCR, and its TCRdb copy is limited to in-frame clones, with some not included. This sample has under 150,000 clones, with 80% to 85% found just once. The specimen was PBMCs, collected after 24 months of ibrutinib treatment. Receptors originate from a human donor with chronic lymphocytic leukemia.

The chain carries TRBV11-2 and TRBJ2-7; TRBD1 aligns across 8 bases. This CDR3 region has 16 residues. Germline-derived CDR1 and CDR2 are SGHAT and FQNNGV. The V gene end was trimmed by 0 bases and the J gene end by 3 bases; junction bases not matched to a gene: 7. The CDR3 sequence is CASSLETGDNFYEQYF. The CDR3 nucleotides are TGTGCCAGCAGCTTAGAGACAGGGGATAACTTCTACGAGCAGTACTTC.

V and J are TRBV28 and TRBJ1-5; TRBD1 agrees at 11 bases. Germline values: CDR1 MDHEN, CDR2 SYDVKM. The CDR3 runs to 18 residues. V lost 5 bases, J lost 0 bases, and 9 bases stayed unmatched. CDR3 sequence reads: CASSPRTGGLGSNQPQHF. The CDR3 DNA reads TGTGCCAGCAGTCCCCGGACAGGGGGCTTGGGTAGCAATCAGCCCCAGCATTTT.

The CDR3 region is CASSSPRGRNNQPQHF. The CDR3 DNA is TGTGCCAGCAGCTCCCCTAGGGGGCGTAACAATCAGCCCCAGCATTTT. The chain uses TRBV7-2 and TRBJ1-5; 7 bases align to TRBD1. CDR1 SGHTA and CDR2 FQGNSA come from the germline V gene. V was clipped by 4 bases and J by 3 bases; unmatched bases: 9. CDR3 length: 16 amino acids.

The CDR3 sequence: CATTGGSTYEQYF. Here the CDR3 DNA reads TGTGCCACTACGGGGGGATCCACCTACGAGCAGTACTTC. The chain carries TRBV7-2 and TRBJ2-7; 7 positions match TRBD2. CDR1 is SGHTA, CDR2 FQGNSA, per germline. CDR3 length: 13 residues. The junction had 8 bases not matched to a gene; V was cut back by 10 bases and J by 2 bases.

The V call is TRBV7-9, the J call TRBJ2-5; D may be TRBD1 (6 bases). CDR3 length equals 14 residues. Trimming took off 5 bases at V and 4 bases at J, with 14 bases between the two ends. Looked up from germline, CDR1 is SEHNR and CDR2 is FQNEAQ (reference sequence). CDR3 amino acids: CASSPRSRGETQYF. In DNA form, the CDR3 reads TGTGCCAGCAGCCCCCGGAGCAGGGGAGAGACCCAGTACTTC.

The rearrangement links TRBV20-1 to TRBJ2-7; D is unclear. The CDR3 is 11 residues long. CDR1 and CDR2 from the germline V gene are DFQATT and SNEGSKA (reference sequence). Trimming stripped 3 bases from V and 3 bases from J, with 6 bases between. This chain's CDR3 is CSARDSYEQYF. For the CDR3, the DNA is TGCAGTGCTAGGGATAGCTACGAGCAGTACTTC.

The chain uses TRBV7-8 and TRBJ2-1; TRBD1 or TRBD2 may be the D gene (5 bases each). The CDR3 spans 16 residues. From germline, CDR1 is SGHVS and CDR2 FQNEAQ. V was clipped by 4 bases and J by 3 bases, with 16 bases between them. Here the CDR3 reads CASSSQNLRGYNEQFF. The CDR3 region has the DNA TGTGCCAGCAGCTCCCAGAACCTGAGGGGCTACAATGAGCAGTTCTTC.

The chain joins TRBV7-9 to TRBJ2-7; D is possibly TRBD2 (7 bases). V shed 7 bases and J shed 5 bases, with 21 bases lying between them. This CDR3 is built from 15 residues. Per germline, CDR1 SEHNR and CDR2 FQNEAQ (reference sequence). The DNA of the CDR3 is TGTGCCAGCAACCGGGAGGTGGGGGGCCACGACGAGCAGTACTTC. Its protein product is CASNREVGGHDEQYF.

The V gene is TRBV20-1, the J gene TRBJ1-1; D gene unclear. This CDR3 has 10 amino acids. Germline CDR1 and CDR2: DFQATT and SNEGSKA (reference sequence). With 2 bases removed from V and 6 bases from J, the gap between germline ends came to 4 bases. The CDR3 sequence: CSARYSEAFF. The CDR3 DNA follows: TGCAGTGCTAGATACTCTGAAGCTTTCTTT.

The V and J genes are TRBV7-2 and TRBJ1-1, with D uncertain. Germline V gene data show CDR1 as SGHTA and CDR2 as FQGNSA. Trimming shortened V by 1 base and J by 9 bases, and 6 bases separated the two germline ends. The CDR3 length is 11 residues. As DNA, the CDR3 is TGTGCCAGCAGCTTAGGCAACAAAGCTTTCTTT. Amino acids: CASSLGNKAFF.

The V gene is TRBV28, the J gene TRBJ2-3; the match to TRBD1 covers 7 bases. V lost 7 bases to trimming and J lost 4 bases; unmatched junction nucleotides: 5. In germline, CDR1 is MDHEN, CDR2 SYDVKM. The CDR3 length is 13 residues. CDR3 DNA sequence: TGTGCCAGCACCCGACAGGGCGCAGATACGCAGTATTTT. It specifies CASTRQGADTQYF.

The rearrangement links TRBV10-3 to TRBJ2-2; 7 bases fit TRBD1. CDR3 length equals 15 residues. V gave up 5 bases and J gave up 0 bases; unmatched junction bases: 3. CDR1 ENHRY and CDR2 SYGVKD come from the germline V gene. The CDR3 sequence is CAISPGTANTGELFF. For the CDR3, the DNA is TGTGCCATCAGTCCCGGGACAGCGAACACCGGGGAGCTGTTTTTT.

The V gene is TRBV5-1, the J gene TRBJ1-2, with 12 bases matching TRBD1. Germline V gene lookup returns CDR1 SGHRS and CDR2 YFSETQ. The CDR3 covers 16 residues. With V trimmed by 8 bases and J by 4 bases, 12 bases remained unmatched. CDR3 DNA: TGCGCCAGTAGTTCCGGGACAGGGGGCCAAGTCTATGGCTACACCTTC. This encodes CASSSGTGGQVYGYTF.

This chain links TRBV4-3 with TRBJ1-3; D is unresolved. Germline loops: CDR1 LGHNA, CDR2 YSLEER. This CDR3 is built from 17 residues. V shed 0 bases and J shed 0 bases, with 12 bases lying between them. The CDR3 region is CASSQDLGAHSGNTIYF. In DNA form, the CDR3 reads TGCGCCAGCAGCCAAGATCTGGGCGCCCACTCTGGAAACACCATATATTTT.

The rearrangement uses TRBV4-1 and TRBJ1-2; maybe TRBD1 (6 bases). There are 15 residues in the CDR3. Deletions cut 4 bases from V and 3 bases from J, with 15 bases between. The germline CDR1 and CDR2 sequences are MGHRA and YSYEKL. The CDR3 DNA is TGCGCCAGCAGCCCCACCTCGGGGGCCTACTATGGCTACACCTTC. Its protein product is CASSPTSGAYYGYTF.

This clone is a singleton in its sample. The chain uses TRBV7-2 and TRBJ2-4; 14 bases are shared with TRBD2. The V and J ends lost 0 bases and 6 bases, in that order; junction bases with no gene match: 7. The germline gives CDR1 SGHTA, CDR2 FQGNSA. The CDR3 spans 18 residues. Here the CDR3 DNA reads TGTGCCAGCAGCTTAGCTGGGACTAGCGGGGGTTTCGGAAACATTCAGTACTTC. It is translated as CASSLAGTSGGFGNIQYF.

The CDR3: CASSPPDRAPGTEAFF. CDR3 nucleotides: TGCGCCAGCAGCCCCCCGGACAGGGCTCCTGGAACTGAAGCTTTCTTT. The chain links TRBV5-1 to TRBJ1-1; 8 positions agree with TRBD1. There are 16 residues in the CDR3. J lost 5 bases, V lost 4 bases, and 13 bases had no gene match. The germline gives CDR1 SGHRS, CDR2 YFSETQ. Full variable domain (outside the CDR3, taken from reference TRBV5-1 and TRBJ1-1): KAGVTQTPRYLIKTRGQQVTLSCSPISGHRSVSWYQQTPGQGLQFLFEYFSETQRNKGNFPGRFSGRQFSNSRSEMNVSTLELGDSALYLCASSPPDRAPGTEAFFGQGTRLTVV.

The chain uses TRBV5-4 and TRBJ2-7, with 10 bases aligning to TRBD2. The CDR3 is 14 amino acids. J gave up 6 bases and V 4 bases, and 7 bases lay outside the gene matches. The germline V gene encodes CDR1 SGHNT and CDR2 YYREEE (reference sequence). The CDR3 protein is CASSGIAGGAEQYF. The DNA of the CDR3 is TGTGCCAGCAGCGGAATAGCGGGGGGTGCCGAGCAGTACTTC. Complete variable domain (other parts from reference TRBV5-4 and TRBJ2-7): ETGVTQSPTHLIKTRGQQVTLRCSSQSGHNTVSWYQQALGQGPQFIFQYYREEENGRGNFPPRFSGLQFPNYSSELNVNALELDDSALYLCASSGIAGGAEQYFGPGTRLTVT.

The chain is built from TRBV2 and TRBJ1-1; 10 bases match TRBD1. J lost 4 bases, V lost 8 bases, and 4 bases had no gene match. The CDR3 sequence is 13 residues long. The germline CDR1 and CDR2 sequences are SNHLY and FYNNEI. The CDR3 DNA reads as TGTGCCAGCGGCCGGGACAGGGGCACTGAAGCTTTCTTT. Its translation is CASGRDRGTEAFF.

V usage is TRBV18 and J usage is TRBJ2-5, with a tentative D call TRBD1 (6 bases). Germline CDR1 reads KGHSH; CDR2 reads LQKENI. V lost 2 bases and J 2 bases, leaving 18 bases between the germline ends. The CDR3 loop spans 17 amino acids. DNA for the CDR3: TGTGCCAGCTCACCATTTTTAACAGGGCGAGGACAAGAGACCCAGTACTTC. Protein product: CASSPFLTGRGQETQYF.

The J gene is TRBJ2-5, the V gene TRBV7-2; TRBD1 might be the D (6 bases). The germline V and J ends were trimmed by 5 bases and 2 bases, with 15 bases remaining between them. CDR1 and CDR2 (germline): SGHTA, FQGNSA. The CDR3 totals 15 residues. This CDR3 reads CASSTHRDPQETQYF. The CDR3 nucleotides read TGTGCCAGCAGCACCCACAGGGACCCTCAAGAGACCCAGTACTTC.